This TCR beta chain emerged from a study of OX40 agonist ivuxolimab in advanced cancers. For the study at large: Hepatocellular carcinoma, melanoma, renal cell or head and neck cancer was diagnosed in the dose-escalation patients. Notes on the study in general: Nonresponders included some who also had low normalized T-cell clonal expansion. In the 0.1 to 3.0 mg/kg range, CD4+ and CD8+ blood T cells had expanded clonally by week 6.

TCRdb's table, derived via immunoSEQ multiplex PCR, lists solely in-frame clones and lacks some. The data contain about 50,000 clones, more than 75% of them singletons. About this clone itself: The antigen is undetermined.

This TCR derives from an adult with an advanced solid tumor such as melanoma, head and neck, liver or kidney cancer. The sequencing used CD4+ or CD8+ T cells sorted from blood, collected in a trial of the OX40 agonist ivuxolimab.

The CDR3 is CASSRARREGLHEQYF. As DNA, the CDR3 is TGTGCCAGCAGCCGGGCGCGCCGGGAGGGCCTCCACGAGCAGTACTTC. The chain uses TRBV11-3 and TRBJ2-7; TRBD2 agrees at 8 bases. V trimming: 5 bases; J trimming: 5 bases; junction bases outside the gene matches: 14. The CDR3 has 16 residues. The germline V gene encodes CDR1 SGHNT and CDR2 YENEEA. Together with reference TRBV11-3 and TRBJ2-7, the CDR3 gives the full variable domain: EAGVVQSPRYKIIEKKQPVAFWCNPISGHNTLYWYLQNLGQGPELLIRYENEEAVDDSQLPKDRFSAERLKGVDSTLKIQPAELGDSAVYLCASSRARREGLHEQYFGPGTRLTVT.